This TCR beta chain was found in a study of OX40 agonist ivuxolimab in advanced cancers. Study context: Patients were infused with ivuxolimab every 2 weeks at 0.01 to 10 mg/kg. Study-level points and caveats: Expanded clones tended on average to be more numerous among CD8+ T cells than CD4+.

This table comes from immunoSEQ multiplex PCR, and its TCRdb copy is limited to in-frame clones, with some not included. Among under 80,000 clones listed, approximately 88% were seen once. The CDR3 length is 14 residues. This clone was seen a single time. Its antigen is currently unknown. The investigators sampled blood at baseline, at cycle 4 day 1, and at cycle 7 day 1. Sequencing was performed on CD4+ or CD8+ T cells sorted from blood, taken in a trial of the OX40 agonist ivuxolimab. The sequence derives from an adult with an advanced solid tumor such as melanoma, head and neck, liver or kidney cancer. This sequence joins TRBV21-1 and TRBJ1-1; the D call of TRBD1 is as the table states it, not checked on the DNA. TRBV21-1 is shown as a pseudogene. The CDR3, as DNA: TGTGCCAGCAGCACCAAGGGGGCGAAGACTGAAGCTTTCTTT. It codes for CASSTKGAKTEAFF.